This TCR beta chain originates from a study of T cell changes during pregnancy in multiple sclerosis. The sample holds a few counts of this clone. Profiled with immunoSEQ multiplex PCR; TCRdb holds only in-frame clones, not every one. The table records about 84,000 clones, about 94% of them present only once. The source was peripheral blood, collected in the second trimester of pregnancy. The sequence came from a female donor in good health, enrolled as a control in a pregnancy study.

The CDR3 DNA follows: TGTGCCAGCAGCTCCTTTGGCCCTGGACAGGGCAATCAGCCCCAGCATTTT. It yields the protein CASSSFGPGQGNQPQHF. The V call is TRBV7-8, the J call TRBJ1-5; TRBD1 matches 7 bases. Germline trimming cut 4 bases from V and 2 bases from J; bases unmatched to any gene: 11. Germline-derived CDR1 and CDR2 are SGHVS and FQNEAQ. The CDR3 contains 17 residues.